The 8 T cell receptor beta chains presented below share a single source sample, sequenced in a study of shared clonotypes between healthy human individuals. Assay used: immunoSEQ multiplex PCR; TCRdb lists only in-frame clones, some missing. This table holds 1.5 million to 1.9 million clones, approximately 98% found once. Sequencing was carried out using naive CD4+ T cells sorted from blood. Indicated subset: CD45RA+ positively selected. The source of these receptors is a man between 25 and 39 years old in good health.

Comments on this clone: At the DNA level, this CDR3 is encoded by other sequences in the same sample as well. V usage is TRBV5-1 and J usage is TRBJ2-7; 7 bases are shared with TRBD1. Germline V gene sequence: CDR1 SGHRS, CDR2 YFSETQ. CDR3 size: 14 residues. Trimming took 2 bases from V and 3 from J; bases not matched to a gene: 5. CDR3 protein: CASSFGDRDYEQYF. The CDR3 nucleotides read TGCGCCAGCAGCTTCGGTGACAGGGACTACGAGCAGTACTTC.

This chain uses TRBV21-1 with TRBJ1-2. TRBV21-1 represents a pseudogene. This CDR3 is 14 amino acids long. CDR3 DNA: TGTGCCAGCAGCAAAGTGGGACGGATCTATGGCTACACCTTC. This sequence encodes CASSKVGRIYGYTF.

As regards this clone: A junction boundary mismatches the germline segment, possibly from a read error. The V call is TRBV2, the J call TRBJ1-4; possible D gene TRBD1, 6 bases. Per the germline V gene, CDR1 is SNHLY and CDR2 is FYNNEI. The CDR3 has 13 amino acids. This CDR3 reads CASSETRQAPSVF. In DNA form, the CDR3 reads TGTGCCAGCAGTGAAACCCGACAGGCGCCATCGGTTTTT.

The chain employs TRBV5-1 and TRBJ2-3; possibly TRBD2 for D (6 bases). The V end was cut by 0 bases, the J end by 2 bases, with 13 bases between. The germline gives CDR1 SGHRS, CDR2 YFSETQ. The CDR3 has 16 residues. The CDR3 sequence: CASSLGAGRATDTQYF. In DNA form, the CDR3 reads TGCGCCAGCAGCTTGGGTGCGGGACGGGCCACAGATACGCAGTATTTT. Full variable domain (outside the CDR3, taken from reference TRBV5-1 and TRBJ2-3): KAGVTQTPRYLIKTRGQQVTLSCSPISGHRSVSWYQQTPGQGLQFLFEYFSETQRNKGNFPGRFSGRQFSNSRSEMNVSTLELGDSALYLCASSLGAGRATDTQYFGPGTRLTVL.

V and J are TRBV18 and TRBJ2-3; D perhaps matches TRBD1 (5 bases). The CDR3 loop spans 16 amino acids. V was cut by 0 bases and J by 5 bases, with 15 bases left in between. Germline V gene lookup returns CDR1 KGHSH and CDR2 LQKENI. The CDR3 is CASSPPLVVGRDTQYF. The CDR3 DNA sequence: TGTGCCAGCTCACCACCCCTAGTTGTGGGGCGAGATACGCAGTATTTT.

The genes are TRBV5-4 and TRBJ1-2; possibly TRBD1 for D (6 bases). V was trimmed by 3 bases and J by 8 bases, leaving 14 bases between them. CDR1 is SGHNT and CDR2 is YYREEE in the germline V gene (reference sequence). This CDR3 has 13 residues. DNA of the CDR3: TGTGCCAGCAGCTCGGACAGCCTTGGCGGCTACACCTTC. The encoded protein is CASSSDSLGGYTF.

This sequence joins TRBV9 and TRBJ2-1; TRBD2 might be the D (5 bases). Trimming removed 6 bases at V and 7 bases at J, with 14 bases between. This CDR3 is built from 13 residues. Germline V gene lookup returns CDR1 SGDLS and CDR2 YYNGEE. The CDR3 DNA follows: TGTGCCAGCAATCGCGGGCAAAGGAATGAGCAGTTCTTC. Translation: CASNRGQRNEQFF.

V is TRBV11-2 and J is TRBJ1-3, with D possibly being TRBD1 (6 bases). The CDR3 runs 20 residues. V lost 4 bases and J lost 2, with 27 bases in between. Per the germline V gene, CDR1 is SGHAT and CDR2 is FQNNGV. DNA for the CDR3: TGTGCCAGCAGCTCAGAACAGGGACACCCCGAGGGTAATGCTGGAAACACCATATATTTT. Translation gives CASSSEQGHPEGNAGNTIYF.